The 19 T cell receptor beta chains below all came from one sample that was sequenced in a study of T cell responses to AZD1222 COVID-19 vaccine (dated by TCRdb to the early 2020s). The time point label of this sample denotes: baseline before first vaccination. Library method: the immunoSEQ multiplex PCR assay. The table comes from immuneACCESS by way of TCRdb, which keeps in-frame sequences with V and J called. Part of the clones is missing from these tables; in studies checked, under half for an unresolved V gene and the rest for unknown reasons. The sample table records 90,000 to 150,000 clones; about 90% of these occur just once. The ten biggest clones cover roughly 9.8% of the sample. The material was peripheral blood, obtained on day 0 of AZD1222 vaccination. These receptors were collected from an adult in good health.

The CDR3 bases are TGTGCCAGCAGCGCCGGGGACAGGGGGAATGAAAAACTGTTTTTT. It translates to CASSAGDRGNEKLFF. The J gene is TRBJ1-4, the V gene TRBV21-1; the DNA was not used to check the table's D call, TRBD1. TRBV21-1 is a pseudogene locus. The CDR3 has 15 amino acids.

The rearrangement links TRBV4-2 to TRBJ2-1, with TRBD2 matching over 13 bases. Germline-derived CDR1 and CDR2 are LGHNA and YNFKEQ. Trimming cost V 4 bases and J 7 bases; bases outside gene matches: 4. The CDR3 is 15 residues long. CDR3 sequence reads: CASSRGLAGANEQFF. The CDR3 DNA reads TGTGCCAGCAGCCGAGGACTAGCGGGAGCAAATGAGCAGTTCTTC.

J is TRBJ1-2 and V is TRBV7-9, with D hard to call. The V and J ends lost 1 base and 7 bases respectively, with 10 bases between them. The CDR3 covers 13 residues. Germline V lookup: CDR1 SEHNR, CDR2 FQNEAQ (reference sequence). The CDR3 spells CASSLDPGSGYTF. Written as DNA, the CDR3 is TGTGCCAGCAGCTTAGATCCAGGTTCTGGCTACACCTTC.

The chain links TRBV23-1 to TRBJ2-3, with 7 bases fitting TRBD1. TRBV23-1 counts as an open reading frame of uncertain function. Trimming took 0 bases from V and 5 from J; bases not matched to a gene: 5. This CDR3 region has 15 residues. The CDR3 DNA is TGCGCCAGCAGTCAATCGACAGGGCGAGTAGATACGCAGTATTTT. The encoded protein is CASSQSTGRVDTQYF.

This chain uses TRBV6-5 with TRBJ2-5; 7 bases agree with TRBD1. Germline loops: CDR1 MNHEY, CDR2 SVGAGI. The CDR3 spans 14 residues. With 7 bases clipped from V and 4 bases from J, the junction kept 9 bases outside the gene matches. The CDR3, as DNA: TGTGCCAGCAATACAGGGGAGAAGCGAGAGACCCAGTACTTC. Its protein product is CASNTGEKRETQYF.

The chain uses TRBV3-1 (or the pseudogene TRBV3-2) and TRBJ1-2; TRBD1 aligns across 12 bases. Germline V gene sequence: CDR1 LGHDT, CDR2 YNNKEL (reference sequence). This CDR3 contains 17 residues. V gave up 5 bases and J gave up 4 bases; unmatched junction bases: 11. This CDR3 is CASSFRDRGRLGYGYTF. The CDR3 DNA reads TGTGCCAGCAGCTTTCGGGACAGGGGGCGCTTGGGCTATGGCTACACCTTC.

In its sample, this clone was seen once. V is TRBV6-2 or TRBV6-3 and J is TRBJ2-5; either TRBD1 or TRBD2 may fit D (5 bases each). Trimming took off 0 bases at V and 3 bases at J, with 8 bases between the two ends. Germline V CDR1 and CDR2: MNHEY, SVGEGT. The CDR3 is made up of 14 amino acids. CDR3 loop: CASSYSGREETQYF. In DNA, the CDR3 is TGTGCCAGCAGTTACTCGGGACGAGAAGAGACCCAGTACTTC.

This clone was picked up a small number of times. A junction boundary mismatches the germline segment, possibly from a read error. This sequence joins TRBV7-7 and TRBJ2-2; 8 bases map to TRBD2. Looked up from germline, CDR1 is SSHAT and CDR2 is FNYEAQ (reference sequence). The CDR3 has 15 residues. In DNA, the CDR3 is TGTGCTAGCAGCTTTAGCGGGACCCCCACCGGGGAGCTGTTTTTT. Its translation: CASSFSGTPTGELFF.

V and J are TRBV6-6 and TRBJ1-5; unclear D gene. The CDR3 consists of 15 residues. Trimming removed 4 bases from V and 1 base from J, with 11 bases in between. Germline lookup yields CDR1 MNHNY and CDR2 SVGAGI (reference sequence). The CDR3 reads CASSLRGDSNQPQHF. The CDR3 DNA reads as TGTGCCAGCAGTTTGCGGGGTGACAGCAATCAGCCCCAGCATTTT.

This clone was seen only once. The gene calls are TRBV4-1 and TRBJ1-5, with no clear D. Looked up from germline, CDR1 is MGHRA and CDR2 is YSYEKL. Trimming shortened V by 2 bases and J by 6 bases, and 8 bases separated the two germline ends. This CDR3 is 13 amino acids long. The CDR3 nucleotides read TGCGCCAGCAGCCAACTCTCCGGTCAGCCCCAGCATTTT. Protein sequence: CASSQLSGQPQHF.

The genes are TRBV7-2 and TRBJ1-3, with D unresolved. Trimming pared 4 bases from V and 3 bases from J, leaving 7 bases between. CDR1 is SGHTA, CDR2 FQGNSA, per germline. This CDR3 has 13 amino acids. CDR3 region: CASSSAGGNTIYF. In DNA, the CDR3 is TGTGCCAGCAGCTCCGCGGGTGGAAACACCATATATTTT.

The chain joins TRBV12-5 to TRBJ2-7, with D unclear. CDR3 length: 12 residues. Trimming cost V 2 bases and J 3 bases, with 5 bases left between them. The germline V gene has CDR1 LGHNT and CDR2 FRNRAP. The CDR3 here is CASGLPRYEQYF. For the CDR3, the DNA is TGTGCTAGTGGTTTGCCCCGCTACGAGCAGTACTTC.

The chain links TRBV5-6 to TRBJ2-7; no clear D. The CDR3 totals 12 residues. V was pared by 0 bases and J by 7 bases, with 8 bases between. CDR1 and CDR2 from the germline V gene are SGHDT and YYEEEE. The CDR3 loop is CASSLAPSEQYF. CDR3 in DNA: TGTGCCAGCAGCTTGGCTCCATCGGAGCAGTACTTC. The variable domain in full, completed from reference TRBV5-6 and TRBJ2-7, reads DAGVTQSPTHLIKTRGQQVTLRCSPKSGHDTVSWYQQALGQGPQFIFQYYEEEERQRGNFPDRFSGHQFPNYSSELNVNALLLGDSALYLCASSLAPSEQYFGPGTRLTVT.

This chain links TRBV12-3 or TRBV12-4 with TRBJ2-2; no firm D call. The CDR3 has 13 residues. V was cut by 3 bases and J by 7 bases, with 9 bases left in between. CDR3 DNA sequence: TGTGCCAGCAGTTTTGTTAGTGACGGGGAGCTGTTTTTT. It codes for CASSFVSDGELFF.

This chain connects TRBV7-8 to TRBJ1-4; D is undetermined. Per the germline V gene, CDR1 is SGHVS and CDR2 is FQNEAQ. The CDR3 totals 16 residues. V gave up 0 bases and J gave up 6 bases, with 14 bases separating them. CDR3 in amino acids: CASSLAGRMVDEKLFF. The DNA for the CDR3 is TGTGCCAGCAGCTTAGCCGGGCGGATGGTTGATGAAAAACTGTTTTTT.

The chain combines TRBV10-3 with TRBJ1-2; perhaps TRBD1 as D (5 bases). V shed 2 bases and J shed 2 bases, with 12 bases lying between them. The CDR3 consists of 15 residues. Germline CDR1 is ENHRY and CDR2 is SYGVKD. The CDR3 DNA is TGTGCCATCAGTGAGCAGACAACAGGAAACTATGGCTACACCTTC. It translates to CAISEQTTGNYGYTF.

The sample holds a few counts of this clone. The V call is TRBV11-3, the J call TRBJ1-1; D is unclear. Trimming removed 7 bases from V and 6 bases from J, with 15 bases in between. CDR1 and CDR2 from the germline V gene are SGHNT and YENEEA. This CDR3 has 13 amino acids. The CDR3 loop is CASTSPRYAEAFF. For the CDR3, the DNA is TGTGCCAGCACCTCCCCCAGGTACGCTGAAGCTTTCTTT. Complete variable domain (other parts from reference TRBV11-3 and TRBJ1-1): EAGVVQSPRYKIIEKKQPVAFWCNPISGHNTLYWYLQNLGQGPELLIRYENEEAVDDSQLPKDRFSAERLKGVDSTLKIQPAELGDSAVYLCASTSPRYAEAFFGQGTRLTVV.

The CDR3 region is CASSDRGSYEQYF. In DNA form, the CDR3 reads TGTGCCAGCAGTGACAGGGGTTCGTACGAGCAGTACTTC. The V and J genes are TRBV2 and TRBJ2-7, with a weak D call TRBD1 (6 bases). Trimming took off 3 bases at V and 4 bases at J, with 10 bases between the two ends. The CDR3 length is 13 residues. The germline CDR1 and CDR2 sequences are SNHLY and FYNNEI.

The chain carries TRBV4-1 and TRBJ2-2; D is possibly TRBD2 (5 bases). In germline, CDR1 is MGHRA, CDR2 YSYEKL. Trimming removed 0 bases at V and 0 bases at J, with 11 bases between. The length of the CDR3 is 17 residues. The CDR3 sequence: CASSQEAGSTNTGELFF. The DNA for the CDR3 is TGCGCCAGCAGCCAAGAGGCGGGCAGCACGAACACCGGGGAGCTGTTTTTT.